This TCR beta chain comes out of a study of OX40 agonist ivuxolimab in advanced cancers. Notes on the study in general: The work left the antigen specificity of expanded peripheral T cells undetermined.

In the case of this clone: Its target is unknown.

The V end was cut by 1 base, the J end by 4 bases, with 10 bases between. CDR1 is MGHDK, CDR2 SYGVNS, per germline. The CDR3 loop spans 14 amino acids. The data were produced by immunoSEQ multiplex PCR, yet TCRdb's version contains in-frame clones alone and is incomplete. The top ten hold 1% to 1.5% of the sample, which has about 61,000 clones, 86% seen once. This TCR was recovered from an adult with an advanced solid tumor such as melanoma, head and neck, liver or kidney cancer. Sequenced here: CD4+ or CD8+ T cells sorted from blood, sampled in a trial of the OX40 agonist ivuxolimab. The V and J genes are TRBV25-1 and TRBJ1-2; TRBD1 might be the D (6 bases). The CDR3 nucleotides are TGTGCCAGCAGTGAATTCGGACAGATCTATGGCTACACCTTC. Residues: CASSEFGQIYGYTF.